The 14 T cell receptor beta chains reported below all come from one sample, sequenced in a study of control samples from healthy donors and cancer patients (dated by TCRdb to about 2020). Preparation of the library involved the immunoSEQ multiplex PCR assay. Not all clones reach the TCRdb copy of this immuneACCESS table, which keeps in-frame sequences only. Checked studies attribute under half of the gap to unresolved V genes and leave the rest unexplained. This sample comprises more than 120,000 clones, more than 85% of them detected only once. The ten most abundant clones make up approximately 3.2% of the sample. Material: blood. These receptors were obtained from a young man in good health.

The chain couples TRBV12-3 or TRBV12-4 to TRBJ1-3, with 7 bases that match TRBD1. The CDR3 is 12 residues long. With 10 bases clipped from V and 8 bases from J, the junction kept 8 bases outside the gene matches. The CDR3 protein is CATPTGLDTIYF. The CDR3 DNA reads as TGTGCCACCCCGACAGGGTTAGACACCATATATTTT.

The chain is built from TRBV27 and TRBJ2-1; D ambiguous. Germline CDR1 MNHEY, CDR2 SMNVEV (reference sequence). V lost 6 bases to trimming and J lost 3 bases, with 9 bases between them. This CDR3 has 13 amino acids. The CDR3 region has the DNA TGTGCCAGCAGAATAGGTAGCTACAATGAGCAGTTCTTC. Its protein product is CASRIGSYNEQFF.

The chain carries TRBV30 and TRBJ2-7; no definite D call. V lost 0 bases, J lost 1 base, and 10 bases lay in between. This CDR3 comprises 14 residues. The germline gives CDR1 GTSNPN, CDR2 SVGIG (reference sequence). CDR3 protein: CAWSVAQFSYEQYF. In DNA form, the CDR3 reads TGTGCCTGGAGTGTGGCACAGTTTTCCTACGAGCAGTACTTC.

The chain recombines TRBV3-1 (or the pseudogene TRBV3-2) with TRBJ2-7, with 15 nucleotides matching TRBD2. This CDR3 region has 19 residues. Germline V gene lookup returns CDR1 LGHDT and CDR2 YNNKEL (reference sequence). J lost 0 bases, V lost 2 bases, and 8 bases had no gene match. In DNA, the CDR3 is TGTGCCAGCAGCCAATGGGGGACTAGCGGGGGGACCCGCTCCTACGAGCAGTACTTC. It translates to CASSQWGTSGGTRSYEQYF.

The chain is built from TRBV27 and TRBJ1-2; TRBD1 might be the D (5 bases). The CDR3 runs 13 residues. Trimming took 2 bases from V and 8 from J, leaving 12 bases between them. Per germline, CDR1 MNHEY and CDR2 SMNVEV (reference sequence). The CDR3 loop is CASSLLGAKGYTF. The CDR3 coding sequence is TGTGCCAGCAGTTTACTAGGGGCTAAGGGCTACACCTTC.

This chain uses TRBV6-5 with TRBJ2-2, with 14 positions matching TRBD2. Germline V CDR1 and CDR2: MNHEY, SVGAGI. The J segment lost 8 bases and the V segment lost 7 bases, leaving 6 bases of the junction unmatched. CDR3 size: 15 residues. CDR3 nucleotide sequence: TGTGCCAGCATCGGGACTAGCGGGGGTGGGGGGGAGCTGTTTTTT. Protein product: CASIGTSGGGGELFF.

This clone was observed a single time. The chain recombines TRBV9 with TRBJ1-1, with D uncertain. Germline CDR1 SGDLS, CDR2 YYNGEE. V lost 3 bases to trimming and J lost 5 bases, with 17 bases between them. The CDR3 runs to 15 residues. The CDR3 reads CASSGHTNLLTEAFF. CDR3 in DNA: TGTGCCAGCAGCGGCCACACGAATCTCCTGACTGAAGCTTTCTTT.

This clone showed up just once. V gene TRBV18 combines with J gene TRBJ1-2; D perhaps matches TRBD1 (5 bases). The germline V gene has CDR1 KGHSH and CDR2 LQKENI. The CDR3 extends over 14 amino acids. Trimming took 3 bases from V and 7 from J, leaving 15 bases between them. The CDR3 here is CASSPADRRSGYTF. DNA for the CDR3: TGTGCCAGCTCACCCGCAGACAGAAGATCTGGCTACACCTTC.

The genes are TRBV10-3 and TRBJ2-1; 9 bases are shared with TRBD2. This CDR3 is 13 amino acids long. V lost 10 bases and J lost 6; bases outside the gene matches: 7. CDR1 is ENHRY and CDR2 is SYGVKD in the germline V gene. The CDR3 sequence: CATLRGGGNEQFF. The CDR3 coding sequence is TGTGCCACCCTTCGCGGGGGGGGCAATGAGCAGTTCTTC.

The chain joins TRBV28 to TRBJ2-3; maybe TRBD2 (6 bases). V shed 1 base and J shed 1 base, with 12 bases lying between them. CDR3 length equals 16 residues. The germline V gene has CDR1 MDHEN and CDR2 SYDVKM. CDR3 nucleotide sequence: TGTGCCAGCAGTTTATCCCAAGCGGGCCGCACAGATACGCAGTATTTT. Amino acids: CASSLSQAGRTDTQYF.

V and J are TRBV7-9 and TRBJ2-7; the match to TRBD1 covers 7 bases. This CDR3 region has 13 residues. The V gene end was trimmed by 3 bases and the J gene end by 2 bases; junction bases not matched to a gene: 1. Germline V CDR1 and CDR2: SEHNR, FQNEAQ (reference sequence). CDR3 DNA sequence: TGTGCCAGCAGCTTCGACAGGGCCTACGAGCAGTACTTC. Encoded protein: CASSFDRAYEQYF.

V usage is TRBV11-1 and J usage is TRBJ1-1, with TRBD1 identical over 7 bases. Germline CDR1 SGHAT, CDR2 FQDESV (reference sequence). The CDR3 has 13 residues. J gave up 4 bases and V 5 bases, and 4 bases lay outside the gene matches. In nucleotides, the CDR3 is TGTGCCAGCAGCAGACAGGGTGGCACTGAAGCTTTCTTT. This gives the protein CASSRQGGTEAFF.

This clone was recorded a few times. The V call is TRBV5-1, the J call TRBJ2-2; 7 nucleotides agree with TRBD2. Unmatched junction bases numbered 2, after V lost 0 bases and J lost 0 bases. The CDR3 consists of 16 residues. Germline-derived CDR1 and CDR2 are SGHRS and YFSETQ. Here the CDR3 DNA reads TGCGCCAGCAGCTTGGGGGGACTATCGAACACCGGGGAGCTGTTTTTT. It encodes CASSLGGLSNTGELFF.

This clone was counted a single time. The chain couples TRBV19 to TRBJ1-1; TRBD1 aligns across 7 bases. In germline, CDR1 is LNHDA, CDR2 SQIVND (reference sequence). V lost 1 base and J lost 1; bases outside the gene matches: 3. The CDR3 has 15 amino acids. The CDR3 loop is CASSIGRTGNTEAFF. DNA for the CDR3: TGTGCCAGTAGTATAGGACGGACAGGGAACACTGAAGCTTTCTTT.